This T cell receptor (beta chain) was sequenced in a study of radiotherapy plus CTLA-4 blockade in lung cancer. Background on the study: Overall, 18% of patients showed an objective response, while over 25% attained disease control.

Broader study findings: After radiotherapy and ipilimumab, tumor-derived clones expanded in peripheral blood.

Points on this clone: Its antigen remains unknown.

V trimming: 1 base; J trimming: 7 bases; junction bases outside the gene matches: 10. Germline CDR1 LGHNA, CDR2 YNFKEQ. This CDR3 is built from 16 residues. Sequenced by immunoSEQ multiplex PCR; TCRdb stores in-frame clones only, minus some. The table has about 120,000 clones, 81% seen once. Chemo-refractory metastatic non-small-cell lung cancer patients underwent focal radiation alongside CTLA-4 blockade with ipilimumab. The sample was peripheral blood, taken from a patient treated with radiotherapy plus ipilimumab. This chain connects TRBV4-2 to TRBJ1-5; 7 bases match TRBD1. The receptor was isolated from a human donor with non-small cell lung cancer that progressed on radiotherapy plus ipilimumab. Some clones in this sample may be carry-over from other donors' samples. CDR3 nucleotide sequence: TGTGCCAGCAGCCAAGTATCAGGGGGGAGGCTACAGCCCCAGCATTTT. Its protein product is CASSQVSGGRLQPQHF.